These T cell receptor beta chains were read from a single sample in a study of cytomegalovirus exposure and HLA in healthy donors. TCRdb's copy holds only in-frame clones and misses some; the assay was immunoSEQ multiplex PCR. The sample includes roughly 70,000 clones, 90% to 95% seen only once; the top ten take 3% to 4%. Sequenced material: PBMCs. The receptor set was obtained from a man aged 18-30 years in good health and CMV-seronegative. Each CDR3 is given with its conserved first and last residue. The D gene is left open where the match is weak. Clone size is given for some rows only: seen once, a few or many times, or a class if the clone is expanded.

j_call | v_call | clone_size | d_call | cdr3_nt | cdr3_aa
TRBJ1-5 | TRBV27 | once | . | TGTGCCAGCAGTTTCCTGGGCCCTGAGCAGCCCCAGCATTTT | CASSFLGPEQPQHF
TRBJ1-1 | TRBV5-4 | . | . | TGTGCCAGCAGCCCCCCCGGGGGGACTGAAGCTTTCTTT | CASSPPGGTEAFF
TRBJ2-4 | TRBV4-1 | . | . | TGCGCCAGCAGCCCTAACGCCTACATTCAGTACTTC | CASSPNAYIQYF
TRBJ2-3 | TRBV30 | . | TRBD1 | TGTGCCTGCCCGACAGGGCATACGCAGTATTTT | CACPTGHTQYF
TRBJ1-4 | TRBV21-1 | once | . | TGTGCCAGCAGCGTCCAAAAAGGGGACTATGAGAAACTGTTTTTT | CASSVQKGDYEKLFF
TRBJ1-5 | TRBV4-1 | . | . | TGCGCCAGCAGCCAAGAAGAGGGAGGGACTCAGCCCCAGCATTTT | CASSQEEGGTQPQHF
TRBJ1-5 | TRBV7-3 | . | . | TGTGCCAGCAGCCCGACGGGGGGGCGTCAGCCCCAGCATTTT | CASSPTGGRQPQHF
TRBJ1-6 | TRBV19 | . | TRBD1 | TGTGCCAGTAGTCCCACCGGGACAGAAGCATATAATTCACCCCTCCACTTT | CASSPTGTEAYNSPLHF
TRBJ1-3 | TRBV9 | . | TRBD1 | TGTGCCAGCAGCGTAGATGAGGGGGCCTCTGGAAACACCATATATTTT | CASSVDEGASGNTIYF
TRBJ1-2 | TRBV7-9 | . | TRBD1 | TGTGCCAGCAGCCGGGGGACAGCCTCCTATGGCTACACCTTC | CASSRGTASYGYTF
TRBJ1-5 | TRBV2 | . | . | TGTGCCAGCAGTGAACTTGCTACAGATCAGCCCCAGCATTTT | CASSELATDQPQHF
TRBJ1-5 | TRBV7-2 | . | . | TGTGCCAGCAGATATGACCGGGGGCCCCAGCATTTT | CASRYDRGPQHF
TRBJ2-6 | TRBV5-1 | . | TRBD1 | TGCGCCAGCAAAAGTACAGGGGGATACTCTGGGGCCAACGTCCTGACTTTC | CASKSTGGYSGANVLTF
TRBJ2-2 | TRBV6-1 | . | . | TGTGCCACCACCCGGGATGACACCGGGGAGCTGTTTTTT | CATTRDDTGELFF
TRBJ1-2 | TRBV12-5 | . | . | TGTGCTAGTGGTGGGGATCTGGACGGCGGGGGCTACACCTTC | CASGGDLDGGGYTF
TRBJ2-7 | TRBV4-3 | . | . | TGCGCCAGCAGCCAGGCACACTCGTTAGTGCAGGGGGGACCCTACGAGCAGTACTTC | CASSQAHSLVQGGPYEQYF
TRBJ1-2 | TRBV6-1 | . | TRBD1 | TGTGCCAGCAGTGAAGCTCAGGGGGACTATGGCTACACCTTC | CASSEAQGDYGYTF
TRBJ1-2 | TRBV13 | . | TRBD1 | TGTGCCAGCAGCTTAATCGGTTGGGCAGGGGGCGAATCGCCTGGCTACACCTTC | CASSLIGWAGGESPGYTF
TRBJ1-1 | TRBV2 | . | . | TGTGCCAGCAGTGACTGGGCCCCGAACACTGAAGCTTTCTTT | CASSDWAPNTEAFF
TRBJ2-4 | TRBV11-2 | . | TRBD1 | TGTGCCAGCAGCGACATTACAGGGGGCGGGATGTACATTCAGTACTTC | CASSDITGGGMYIQYF
TRBJ2-7 | TRBV5-4 | . | . | TGTGCCAGCAGTAAACAGGGAGACGAGCAGTACTTC | CASSKQGDEQYF
TRBJ2-3 | TRBV7-6 | . | TRBD2 | TGTGCCAGCAGCTTAGCGGCGGGGGGAAACCGTACGCAGTATTTT | CASSLAAGGNRTQYF
TRBJ1-1 | TRBV29-1 | once | . | TGCAGCGTTCCTGGGCCCCGGGGGACTGAAGCTTTCTTT | CSVPGPRGTEAFF
TRBJ1-1 | TRBV7-9 | . | . | TGTGCCAGCAGCTTTTTCCAGGGTGGGAACACTGAAGCTTTCTTT | CASSFFQGGNTEAFF
TRBJ1-1 | TRBV7-8 | . | . | TGTGCCAGCAGCACATCCCCGGGGGGAACTGAAGCTTTCTTT | CASSTSPGGTEAFF
TRBJ2-7 | TRBV4-2 | . | TRBD1 | TGTGCCAGCAGCCAAGACAGGGGGAACGAGCAGTACTTC | CASSQDRGNEQYF
TRBJ2-2 | TRBV10-3 | . | . | TGTGCCATCAGCAGTACCGGGGAGCTGTTTTTT | CAISSTGELFF
TRBJ1-1 | TRBV5-1 | . | TRBD1 | TGCGCCAGCAGCGTAGGGACAGGGGGGACCAACACTGAAGCTTTCTTT | CASSVGTGGTNTEAFF
TRBJ2-7 | TRBV25-1 | . | . | TGTGCCAGCGCGATGCTGCAGGGGAGCGAGCAGTACTTC | CASAMLQGSEQYF
TRBJ1-5 | TRBV10-3 | . | . | TGTGCCATCAGTGAGTCGGGATGGGGGGGATTAGGGAATCAGCCCCAGCATTTT | CAISESGWGGLGNQPQHF
TRBJ1-3 | TRBV9 | . | . | TGTGCCAGCAGCGTAGAGAACAGGGCGCCTGGAAACACCATATATTTT | CASSVENRAPGNTIYF
TRBJ2-1 | TRBV27 | . | TRBD1 | TGTGCCAGCAGATGGACAGGGTTAAGGGGTGAGCAGTTCTTC | CASRWTGLRGEQFF
TRBJ2-2 | TRBV27 | . | TRBD1 | TGTGCCAGCAGTTACACAGGGGGCTACACCGGGGAGCTGTTTTTT | CASSYTGGYTGELFF
TRBJ2-7 | TRBV7-9 | . | . | TGTGCCAGCAGCCCACAGATAAAATACCCCTACGAGCAGTACTTC | CASSPQIKYPYEQYF
TRBJ2-1 | TRBV2 | . | . | TGTGCCAGCAGTAGGGGCCTTAGCTCCTACAATGAGCAGTTCTTC | CASSRGLSSYNEQFF
TRBJ1-5 | TRBV2 | . | . | TGTGCCAGCAAGTTTGGCAGGGCAAGGGATCAGCCCCAGCATTTT | CASKFGRARDQPQHF
TRBJ1-1 | TRBV11-3 | . | . | TGTGCCAGCAGCTTAGGCAGGGCCGAAGCTTTCTTT | CASSLGRAEAFF
TRBJ1-2 | TRBV2 | . | . | TGTGCCAGCAGTGAAGCACAGACGGATATCTATGGCTACACCTTC | CASSEAQTDIYGYTF
TRBJ2-5 | TRBV28 | . | . | TGTGCCAGCAATATACTAGCCGGTGAGACCCAGTACTTC | CASNILAGETQYF
TRBJ1-4 | TRBV19 | . | TRBD1 | TGTGCCAGTAGTGCCCCGGGACAGGGGGACGAAAAACTGTTTTTT | CASSAPGQGDEKLFF
TRBJ1-5 | TRBV30 | . | . | TGTGCCTGGAGTCGCAGGGATAATCAGCCCCAGCATTTT | CAWSRRDNQPQHF
TRBJ1-5 | TRBV28 | . | TRBD1 | TGTGCCAGCAGTTCTGGCACAGGGGATAGCAATCAGCCCCAGCATTTT | CASSSGTGDSNQPQHF
TRBJ2-2 | TRBV28 | . | . | TGTGCCAGCAGACCTCACATAAACACCGGGGAGCTGTTTTTT | CASRPHINTGELFF
TRBJ2-2 | TRBV11-2 | . | . | TGTGCCAGCAGCCACATTACCGGGGAGCTGTTTTTT | CASSHITGELFF